The next 10 T cell receptor beta chains were all read from a single sample in a study of T-cell memory formation after mild COVID-19. A single record per CDR3 protein comes from TCRdb applying MiXCR to the 5' RACE reads. The sample has under 450,000 distinct CDR3 sequences, approximately 15% seen once. Sequenced sample: PBMCs or a T cell subset sorted from them (not recorded which). The origin of the receptors is a man younger than 30 who had mild COVID-19 (a few samples of this study predate the infection). Cell type and time point are not known.

The CDR3 protein is CASSLAAGRFFPAQYF. CDR3 nucleotide sequence: TGTGCCAGCAGCTTAGCGGCAGGGCGATTCTTTCCTGCGCAGTATTTT. The chain recombines TRBV7-2 with TRBJ2-3, with a tentative D call TRBD1 (5 bases). This CDR3 contains 16 residues. Trimming removed 0 bases from V and 10 bases from J, with 20 bases in between. CDR1 and CDR2 (germline): SGHTA, FQGNSA.

V is TRBV7-2 and J is TRBJ2-1; TRBD1 aligns across 8 bases. Germline CDR1 SGHTA, CDR2 FQGNSA. V dropped 6 bases and J dropped 8; count of bases not matched to a gene: 3. The CDR3 length is 12 residues. The CDR3 protein is CASRPQGDEQFF. In DNA form, the CDR3 reads TGTGCCAGCAGACCACAGGGGGATGAGCAGTTCTTC.

This sequence joins TRBV12-3 or TRBV12-4 and TRBJ2-7, with 8 bases identical to TRBD1. This CDR3 contains 16 residues. J was trimmed by 2 bases and V by 5 bases; bases with no gene match: 11. The chain's CDR3 is CASSLSAGQGTYEQYF. Here the CDR3 DNA reads TGTGCCAGCAGTCTCTCAGCCGGACAGGGAACCTACGAGCAGTACTTC.

V is TRBV4-3 and J is TRBJ2-5; D is perhaps TRBD2 (6 bases). V was trimmed by 1 base and J by 5 bases, leaving 14 bases between them. Per the germline V gene, CDR1 is LGHNA and CDR2 is YSLEER. The CDR3 spans 15 residues. CDR3 amino acids: CASSQGRRGGETQYF. The DNA for the CDR3 is TGCGCCAGCAGCCAAGGGCGACGGGGAGGCGAGACCCAGTACTTC.

Only a few counts were recorded for this clonotype. The chain has TRBV9 and TRBJ2-2; D possibly uses TRBD1 or TRBD2 (5 bases each). Germline lookup yields CDR1 SGDLS and CDR2 YYNGEE. CDR3 length: 15 residues. The V end was cut by 6 bases, the J end by 2 bases, with 14 bases between. As DNA, the CDR3 is TGTGCCAGCACCACTCTAGGGACCAACACCGGGGAGCTGTTTTTT. It specifies CASTTLGTNTGELFF.

V usage is TRBV2 and J usage is TRBJ2-7, with 10 bases lining up with TRBD2. The CDR3 is made up of 13 amino acids. Germline assignment: CDR1 SNHLY and CDR2 FYNNEI. Germline trimming cut 8 bases from V and 6 bases from J; bases unmatched to any gene: 7. The CDR3 coding sequence is TGTGCCAGCGGGACTAGCGTCAGGAGCGAGCAGTACTTC. This gives the protein CASGTSVRSEQYF.

This clonotype has more than one count but fewer than ten. The chain recombines TRBV28 with TRBJ1-1; D not certain. Germline V gene sequence: CDR1 MDHEN, CDR2 SYDVKM. This CDR3 is 16 amino acids long. The V gene lost 3 bases and the J gene lost 1 base, with 15 bases spanning the gap. CDR3: CASSFFLSEGNTEAFF. DNA of the CDR3: TGTGCCAGCAGTTTCTTTCTGTCGGAGGGGAACACTGAAGCTTTCTTT. The complete variable domain, with remaining parts taken from reference TRBV28 and TRBJ1-1, reads DVKVTQSSRYLVKRTGEKVFLECVQDMDHENMFWYRQDPGLGLRLIYFSYDVKMKEKGDIPEGYSVSREKKERFSLILESASTNQTSMYLCASSFFLSEGNTEAFFGQGTRLTVV.

This clonotype has only a few counts. V is TRBV6-2 or TRBV6-3 and J is TRBJ2-3, with D possibly being TRBD2 (7 bases). V gave up 5 bases and J gave up 4 bases, with 19 bases separating them. Looked up from germline, CDR1 is MNHEY and CDR2 is SVGEGT. This CDR3 comprises 16 residues. The CDR3 nucleotides read TGTGCCAGCAGTCCCTCCGGCGGGGAGGGGGCAGATACGCAGTATTTT. Translation gives CASSPSGGEGADTQYF.

This clonotype was observed a single time. The rearrangement joins TRBV7-2 to TRBJ2-2; D perhaps matches TRBD1 (6 bases). The V end was cut by 3 bases, the J end by 4 bases, with 9 bases between. Germline lookup yields CDR1 SGHTA and CDR2 FQGNSA. This CDR3 contains 14 residues. In DNA, the CDR3 is TGTGCCAGCAGCTTCGGGACACGCACCGGGGAGCTGTTTTTT. Amino acids: CASSFGTRTGELFF.

There are a few counts of this clonotype. The chain is built from TRBV5-1 and TRBJ2-1; the match to TRBD2 covers 11 bases. This CDR3 is built from 15 residues. Germline CDR1 and CDR2: SGHRS and YFSETQ. V lost 4 bases and J lost 14; bases outside the gene matches: 14. CDR3 in DNA: TGCGCCAGCAGCCCCTCGACTAGCGGGGTCGGGAGGAAGTTCTTC. Amino acid sequence: CASSPSTSGVGRKFF.